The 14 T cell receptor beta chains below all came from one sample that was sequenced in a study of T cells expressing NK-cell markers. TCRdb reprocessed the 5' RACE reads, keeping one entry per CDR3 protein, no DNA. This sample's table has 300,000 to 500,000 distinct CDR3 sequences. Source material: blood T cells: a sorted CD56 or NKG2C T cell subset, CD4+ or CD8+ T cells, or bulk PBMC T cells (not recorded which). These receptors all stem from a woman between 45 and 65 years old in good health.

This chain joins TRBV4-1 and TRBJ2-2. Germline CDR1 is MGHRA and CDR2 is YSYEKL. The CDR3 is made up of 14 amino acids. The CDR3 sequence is CASSQDRRHGELFF.

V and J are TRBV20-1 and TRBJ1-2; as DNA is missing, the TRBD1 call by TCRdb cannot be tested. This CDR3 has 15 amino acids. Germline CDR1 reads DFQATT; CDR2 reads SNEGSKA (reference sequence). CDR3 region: CSAERPGQGAYGYTF.

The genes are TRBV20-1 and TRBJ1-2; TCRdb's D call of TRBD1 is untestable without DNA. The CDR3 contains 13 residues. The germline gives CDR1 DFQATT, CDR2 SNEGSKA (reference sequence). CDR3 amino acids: CSAPHPGTVGYTF.

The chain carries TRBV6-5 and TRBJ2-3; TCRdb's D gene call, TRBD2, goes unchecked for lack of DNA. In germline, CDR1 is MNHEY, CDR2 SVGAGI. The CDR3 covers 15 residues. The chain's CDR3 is CASRLDYRSTDTQYF.

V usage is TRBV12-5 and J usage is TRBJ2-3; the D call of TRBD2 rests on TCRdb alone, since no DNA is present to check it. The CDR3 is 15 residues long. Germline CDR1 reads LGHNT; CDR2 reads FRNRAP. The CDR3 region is CASGLPPGLTDTQYF.

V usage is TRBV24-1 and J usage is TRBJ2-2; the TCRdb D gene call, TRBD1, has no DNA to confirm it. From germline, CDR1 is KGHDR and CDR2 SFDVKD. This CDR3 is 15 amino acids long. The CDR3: CATSEAGKDTGELFF.

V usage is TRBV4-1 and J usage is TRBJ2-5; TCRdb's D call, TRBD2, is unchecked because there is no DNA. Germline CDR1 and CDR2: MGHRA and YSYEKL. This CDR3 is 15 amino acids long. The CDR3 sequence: CASSQEKLVWETQYF.

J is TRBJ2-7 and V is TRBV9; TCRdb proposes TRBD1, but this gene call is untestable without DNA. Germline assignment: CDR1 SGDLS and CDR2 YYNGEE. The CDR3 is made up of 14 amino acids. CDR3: CASSIQEGDYEQYF.

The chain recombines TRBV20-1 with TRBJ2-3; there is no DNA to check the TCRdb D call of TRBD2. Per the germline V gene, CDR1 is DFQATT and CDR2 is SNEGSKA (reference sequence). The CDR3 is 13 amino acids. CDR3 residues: CSARGLVVGTQYF.

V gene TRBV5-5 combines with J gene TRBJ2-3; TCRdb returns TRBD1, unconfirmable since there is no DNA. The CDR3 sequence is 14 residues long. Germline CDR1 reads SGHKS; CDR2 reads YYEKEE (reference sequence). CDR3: CASVDRGVTDTQYF.

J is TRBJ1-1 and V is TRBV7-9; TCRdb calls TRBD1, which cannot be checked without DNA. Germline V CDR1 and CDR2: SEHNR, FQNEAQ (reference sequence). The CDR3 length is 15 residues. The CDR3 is CASSEDHRVNTEAFF.

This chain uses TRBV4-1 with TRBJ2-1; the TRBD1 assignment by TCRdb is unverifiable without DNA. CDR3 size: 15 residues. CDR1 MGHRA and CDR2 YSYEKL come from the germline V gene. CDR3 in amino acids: CASKIDGGSYNEQFF.

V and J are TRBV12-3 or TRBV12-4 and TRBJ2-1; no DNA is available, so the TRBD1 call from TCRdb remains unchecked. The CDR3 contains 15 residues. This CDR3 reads CASSWRTPGYNEQFF.

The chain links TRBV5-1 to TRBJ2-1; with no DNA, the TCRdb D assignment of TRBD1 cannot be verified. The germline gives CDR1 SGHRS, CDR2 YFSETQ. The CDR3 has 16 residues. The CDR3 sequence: CASSWIGQASYNEQFF.